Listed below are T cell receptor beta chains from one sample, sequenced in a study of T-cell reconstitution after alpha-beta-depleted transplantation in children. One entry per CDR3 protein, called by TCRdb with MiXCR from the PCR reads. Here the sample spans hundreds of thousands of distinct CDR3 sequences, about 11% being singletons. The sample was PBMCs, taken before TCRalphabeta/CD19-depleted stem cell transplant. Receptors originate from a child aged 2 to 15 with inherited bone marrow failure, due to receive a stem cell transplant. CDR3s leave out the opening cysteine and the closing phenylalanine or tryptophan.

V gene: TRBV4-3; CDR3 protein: ASSPENTGELF
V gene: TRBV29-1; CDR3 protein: SVDVGGTPGYEQF
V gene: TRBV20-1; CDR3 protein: SARKGQPQH
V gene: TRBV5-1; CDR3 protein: ASSPEVAISYEQC
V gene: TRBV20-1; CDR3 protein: SARYREHYEQY
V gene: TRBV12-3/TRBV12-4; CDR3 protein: ASCGGGNQPQH
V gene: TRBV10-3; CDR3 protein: AISESSGTSSTDTQY
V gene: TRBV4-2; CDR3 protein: AMGPGLLSTGELF
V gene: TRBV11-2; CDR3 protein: ASSLGFPPADTQY
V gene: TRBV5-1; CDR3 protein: ASSPSAGTNYGYT
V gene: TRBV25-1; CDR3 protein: ASSDPRQGRTDTQY
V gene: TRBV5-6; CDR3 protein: ASSLLAGGPYEQF
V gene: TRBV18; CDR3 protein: ASSPVWQGVAEQY
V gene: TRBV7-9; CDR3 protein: ASSPQRSGFVNEQF
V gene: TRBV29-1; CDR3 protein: SVGGGSTYEQY
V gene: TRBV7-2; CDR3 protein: ASSLLWVEQY
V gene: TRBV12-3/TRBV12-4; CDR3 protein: ASSPTPGTSGSSYNEQF
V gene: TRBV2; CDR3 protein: ASTWGSGELF
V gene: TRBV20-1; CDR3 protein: SARERTGYGYT
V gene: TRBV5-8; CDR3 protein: ASSSGHVNTGELF
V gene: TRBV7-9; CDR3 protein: ASSPYRSYNEQF
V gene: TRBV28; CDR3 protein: ASSLWTIDTGELF
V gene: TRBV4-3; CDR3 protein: ASSQENLAGDNTGELF
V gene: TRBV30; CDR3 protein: AWSVYGQGNQPQH
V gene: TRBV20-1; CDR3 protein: SAKVSAGGRDNEQF